The sequence of this T cell receptor (beta chain) was determined in a study of spatial heterogeneity in lung cancer. This clonotype was seen at least ten times. The library was prepared for alpha chains; this beta chain is a stray read, so its frequency means little. TCRdb recomputed calls from the 5' RACE reads with MiXCR, one row per CDR3 protein. The top ten hold about 35% of the sample, which has about 13,000 distinct CDR3 sequences, approximately 4.8% seen once. Sample time point: sample taken at primary tumor resection. Unsorted whole RNA from tumor, nontumor lung or frozen PBMC underwent sequencing. The germline V and J ends were trimmed by 6 bases and 0 bases, with 15 bases remaining between them. Germline V lookup: CDR1 MNHEY, CDR2 SVGEGT. CDR3 length equals 16 residues.

The V and J genes are TRBV6-2 or TRBV6-3 and TRBJ1-5, with TRBD1 as a possible D gene (6 bases). The sequencing used lung tumor tissue, collected at surgery. The TCR comes from a human donor with early-stage non-small cell lung cancer. CDR3 region: CASSPRGASSNQPQHF. The CDR3 DNA sequence: TGTGCCAGCAGCCCCCGGGGGGCAAGTAGCAATCAGCCCCAGCATTTT.